This TCR beta chain was observed in a study of T cell repertoires in cytomegalovirus infection. Turning to the study itself: Recently identified HLA-C-restricted and well-studied HLA-B-restricted CMV epitopes were used. Evidence of both CMV infection and a matching HLA type came from public TCR beta signatures.

This clonotype was seen more than once but under ten times. Its cognate antigen is unknown. Trimming removed 4 bases from V and 2 bases from J, with 14 bases in between. CDR3 length equals 15 residues. Germline CDR1 SGHAT, CDR2 FQNNGV. In TCRdb, the reads were re-called with MiXCR into one record per CDR3 protein. The sample carries about 89,000 distinct CDR3 sequences, 25% to 30% recorded once. The V gene is TRBV11-2, the J gene TRBJ1-1; a possible D gene is TRBD1 (6 bases). The sequencing here drew on CD8+ T cells from cultured PBMCs, taken from culture after CMV antigen stimulation. The sequence came from a human donor in good health (CMV status not recorded). Some clones in this sample may be carry-over from other donors' samples. The CDR3 coding sequence is TGTGCCAGCAGCTCATGGACAGTGTCTAACACTGAAGCTTTCTTT. Translated, it gives CASSSWTVSNTEAFF. Supplemented by reference TRBV11-2 and TRBJ1-1, the full variable domain reads EAGVAQSPRYKIIEKRQSVAFWCNPISGHATLYWYQQILGQGPKLLIQFQNNGVVDDSQLPKDRFSAERLKGVDSTLKIQPAKLEDSAVYLCASSSWTVSNTEAFFGQGTRLTVV.